This T cell receptor beta chain was identified during a study of blood T cell repertoires in COVID-19. Study-level information: Some COVID-19 samples were acute and others convalescent; all came from the United States, Italy and Spain. T cells, B-cell-depleted T cells, or PBMCs provided the cDNA or gDNA that served as material.

Per the original data handling: Reference gene primer amplification yielded estimated nucleated cell counts. Method: immunoSEQ multiplex PCR; TCRdb's copy keeps in-frame clones and lacks some. V and J calls and clone size are as listed in that table; D and trimming were resolved from the DNA. The top ten hold about 1.9% of the sample, which has about 100,000 clones, 91% seen once. The source material was peripheral blood. This receptor was identified in a man over 45 with active COVID-19.

The CDR3 is CASSRGLAGVNEQFF. CDR3 sequence (DNA): TGTGCCAGCAGCCGGGGACTAGCGGGGGTCAATGAGCAGTTCTTC. The chain joins TRBV14 to TRBJ2-1, with TRBD2 matching over 14 bases. V shed 4 bases and J 6 bases; nucleotides not matched to a gene: 2. In germline, CDR1 is SGHDN, CDR2 FVKESK. The CDR3 sequence is 15 residues long.